A selection of T cell receptor beta chains follows, all from one sample in a study of metastatic and nonmetastatic thyroid tumors. TCRdb reanalyzed the PCR reads with MiXCR. This sample has tens of thousands of clones, with roughly 19% found just once. What was sequenced was blood. All receptors derive from a female donor with papillary thyroid cancer or a benign thyroid nodule (not recorded which). Some clones in this sample may be carry-over from other donors' samples. Each CDR3 is given with its conserved first and last residue. Fields, in order: clone size, V gene, D gene, J gene, CDR3 DNA, CDR3 protein. The D gene is left open where the match is weak. Expanded clones get a size class; other rows say once, few or many, or leave the size out.

abundance: medium-sized
v_gene: TRBV6-1
d_gene: NA
j_gene: TRBJ1-3
CDR3nt: TGTGCCAGCAGTGAAGCGCTCTTGGGACGGATGGGAAACACCATATATTTT
CDR3aa: CASSEALLGRMGNTIYF

abundance: many
v_gene: TRBV11-1
d_gene: NA
j_gene: TRBJ1-2
CDR3nt: TGTGCCAGCAGCTTAAGCACAGTCCAGTCCGCGGATGGCTACACCTTC
CDR3aa: CASSLSTVQSADGYTF

abundance: many
v_gene: TRBV6-2/TRBV6-3
d_gene: NA
j_gene: TRBJ2-3
CDR3nt: TGTGCCATACGACAGGGCACAGATACGCAGTATTTT
CDR3aa: CAIRQGTDTQYF

abundance: NA
v_gene: TRBV4-1
d_gene: NA
j_gene: TRBJ2-7
CDR3nt: TGTGCCATCAGCCAAGATCCTAGGGGTTACGAGCAGTACTTC
CDR3aa: CAISQDPRGYEQYF

abundance: many
v_gene: TRBV7-9
d_gene: TRBD2
j_gene: TRBJ2-3
CDR3nt: TGTGCCAGCAACGGAGGCGGGAGTACGCAGTATTTT
CDR3aa: CASNGGGSTQYF

abundance: NA
v_gene: TRBV6-6
d_gene: TRBD2
j_gene: TRBJ2-2
CDR3nt: TGTGCCAGCAGTTACCCCGGGGCTAGCGGGAGGTCCCCCGGGGAGCTGTTTTTT
CDR3aa: CASSYPGASGRSPGELFF

abundance: NA
v_gene: TRBV6-2/TRBV6-3
d_gene: NA
j_gene: TRBJ2-3
CDR3nt: TGTGCCAGCAGTTATGTAGCCGATTCCACAGATACGCAGTATTTT
CDR3aa: CASSYVADSTDTQYF

abundance: many
v_gene: TRBV12-3/TRBV12-4
d_gene: TRBD1
j_gene: TRBJ2-7
CDR3nt: TGTGCCAGCCGATACCGGGACAGCTCCTACGAGCAGTACTTC
CDR3aa: CASRYRDSSYEQYF

abundance: NA
v_gene: TRBV5-4
d_gene: NA
j_gene: TRBJ2-5
CDR3nt: TGTGCCAGCAGCTCATTTACGGACAGAGGGGAGACCCAGTACTTC
CDR3aa: CASSSFTDRGETQYF

abundance: NA
v_gene: TRBV18
d_gene: NA
j_gene: TRBJ1-4
CDR3nt: TGTGCCAGCTCACCACCGTCTCAGGGTAATGAAAAACTGTTTTTT
CDR3aa: CASSPPSQGNEKLFF

abundance: NA
v_gene: TRBV4-3
d_gene: NA
j_gene: TRBJ2-6
CDR3nt: TGCGCCAGCAGCCAAGTGCAGGGGCCCGGGGCCAACGTCCTGACTTTC
CDR3aa: CASSQVQGPGANVLTF

abundance: NA
v_gene: TRBV11-1
d_gene: NA
j_gene: TRBJ2-1
CDR3nt: TGTGCCAGCAGCTCGTCAGGCAACGAGCATTTCTTC
CDR3aa: CASSSSGNEHFF

abundance: many
v_gene: TRBV28
d_gene: TRBD1
j_gene: TRBJ1-2
CDR3nt: TGTGCCAGCAGTTTTAACGGACCGGGACAGGCGGTCCGTGGCTACACCTTC
CDR3aa: CASSFNGPGQAVRGYTF

abundance: NA
v_gene: TRBV18
d_gene: TRBD1
j_gene: TRBJ2-7
CDR3nt: TGTGCCAGTGGGACAGGGTCCGAGCAGTACTTC
CDR3aa: CASGTGSEQYF

abundance: NA
v_gene: TRBV11-2
d_gene: NA
j_gene: TRBJ1-2
CDR3nt: TGTGCCAGCAGCACCGCCAGTGGGCTAGGCCCCAATGGCTACACCTTC
CDR3aa: CASSTASGLGPNGYTF

abundance: many
v_gene: TRBV12-3/TRBV12-4
d_gene: NA
j_gene: TRBJ1-5
CDR3nt: TGTGCCAGCAATGAGGGGCAGGGGACAAATCAGCCCCAGCATTTT
CDR3aa: CASNEGQGTNQPQHF

abundance: many
v_gene: TRBV2
d_gene: NA
j_gene: TRBJ2-5
CDR3nt: TGTGCCAGCAGTAGGGAGGAAGAGACCCAGTACTTC
CDR3aa: CASSREEETQYF

abundance: many
v_gene: TRBV7-9
d_gene: NA
j_gene: TRBJ1-2
CDR3nt: TGTGCCAGCAGCTCTCAGGAAAACTATGGCTACACCTTC
CDR3aa: CASSSQENYGYTF

abundance: many
v_gene: TRBV11-3
d_gene: NA
j_gene: TRBJ2-2
CDR3nt: TGTGCCAGCAGCCCCGGGGAGCTGTTTTTT
CDR3aa: CASSPGELFF

abundance: many
v_gene: TRBV4-1
d_gene: TRBD2
j_gene: TRBJ2-7
CDR3nt: TGCGCCAGCAGCCAACCTCTAGCGGCACGCTACGAGCAGTACTTC
CDR3aa: CASSQPLAARYEQYF

abundance: few
v_gene: TRBV6-2/TRBV6-3
d_gene: NA
j_gene: TRBJ2-2
CDR3nt: TGTGCCAGCAGTTACTGGCAGGACGGGGAGATGTTTTTT
CDR3aa: CASSYWQDGEMFF

abundance: few
v_gene: TRBV6-5
d_gene: NA
j_gene: TRBJ1-1
CDR3nt: TGTGCCAGCAGTTACTCGAGCTACACCGAAGCTTTCTTT
CDR3aa: CASSYSSYTEAFF

abundance: NA
v_gene: TRBV6-1
d_gene: TRBD2
j_gene: TRBJ2-1
CDR3nt: TGTGCCAGCAGTGGGGGACGCGGGAGATCATACAATGAGCAGTTCTTC
CDR3aa: CASSGGRGRSYNEQFF

abundance: NA
v_gene: TRBV11-3
d_gene: NA
j_gene: TRBJ1-1
CDR3nt: TGTGCCAGCAGAGGAGAAACCAGGGGTTACTCTGAAGCTTTCTTT
CDR3aa: CASRGETRGYSEAFF

abundance: NA
v_gene: TRBV4-1
d_gene: NA
j_gene: TRBJ1-6
CDR3nt: TGCGCCAGCAGCCTCACTCAGAGCTCCTATAATTCACCCCTCCACTTT
CDR3aa: CASSLTQSSYNSPLHF

abundance: many
v_gene: TRBV20-1
d_gene: TRBD1
j_gene: TRBJ1-1
CDR3nt: TGCAGTGCCACAGACAGGGGGCGAAACACTGAAGCTTTCTTT
CDR3aa: CSATDRGRNTEAFF

abundance: NA
v_gene: TRBV11-3
d_gene: NA
j_gene: TRBJ2-2
CDR3nt: TGTGCCAGCAGCGATCGTATAACCGGGGAGCTGTTTTTT
CDR3aa: CASSDRITGELFF

abundance: many
v_gene: TRBV28
d_gene: NA
j_gene: TRBJ2-7
CDR3nt: TGTGCCAGCAGCCCCTGGGGCGGTCTGAACTACGAGCAGTACTTC
CDR3aa: CASSPWGGLNYEQYF

abundance: many
v_gene: TRBV20-1
d_gene: NA
j_gene: TRBJ2-2
CDR3nt: TGCAGTGCTAGAGATGACGCAGAGGGGTTAGGCGGGGAGCTGTTTTTT
CDR3aa: CSARDDAEGLGGELFF

abundance: medium-sized
v_gene: TRBV2
d_gene: NA
j_gene: TRBJ2-7
CDR3nt: TGTGCCAGCAGTGAGGGCAGGGGAGGGGAGCAGTACTTC
CDR3aa: CASSEGRGGEQYF

abundance: NA
v_gene: TRBV20-1
d_gene: NA
j_gene: TRBJ1-6
CDR3nt: TGCAGTGCTCCGAGGGGGGGCGGGACCCGTCTTAATTCACCCCTCCACTTT
CDR3aa: CSAPRGGGTRLNSPLHF

abundance: many
v_gene: TRBV28
d_gene: NA
j_gene: TRBJ2-2
CDR3nt: TGTGCCAGTGGGTTACCCGGGACGTCGACTGGGGAGCTGTTTTTT
CDR3aa: CASGLPGTSTGELFF

abundance: few
v_gene: TRBV27
d_gene: NA
j_gene: TRBJ2-7
CDR3nt: TGTGCCAGCAGCCCCGGTTGGGGTGGCGAGCAGTACTTC
CDR3aa: CASSPGWGGEQYF

abundance: NA
v_gene: TRBV6-2/TRBV6-3
d_gene: NA
j_gene: TRBJ1-1
CDR3nt: TGTGCCAGCAGTTACGGACGCGGATTAGCGAACACTGAAGCTTTCTTT
CDR3aa: CASSYGRGLANTEAFF

abundance: NA
v_gene: TRBV6-1
d_gene: NA
j_gene: TRBJ1-2
CDR3nt: TGTGCTAGCAGTGGGAGGGGGTGTGCCAACTATGGCTACACCTTC
CDR3aa: CASSGRGCANYGYTF

abundance: NA
v_gene: TRBV19
d_gene: NA
j_gene: TRBJ1-2
CDR3nt: TGTGCCTCACCGAGGGCCCCCCTTGGCTACACCTTC
CDR3aa: CASPRAPLGYTF

abundance: few
v_gene: TRBV6-5
d_gene: NA
j_gene: TRBJ2-1
CDR3nt: TGTGCCAGCAGTTACTCAGGGACCTCCAATGAGCAGTTCTTC
CDR3aa: CASSYSGTSNEQFF

abundance: many
v_gene: TRBV5-8
d_gene: TRBD1
j_gene: TRBJ2-2
CDR3nt: TGTGCCAGCAGCGGGGACAGGCCCACCGGGGAGCTGTTTTTT
CDR3aa: CASSGDRPTGELFF

abundance: many
v_gene: TRBV28
d_gene: TRBD1
j_gene: TRBJ2-5
CDR3nt: TGTGCCAGCAGTTTTGAGGGGGCAGGAGAGACCCAGTACTTC
CDR3aa: CASSFEGAGETQYF

abundance: few
v_gene: TRBV28
d_gene: NA
j_gene: TRBJ2-7
CDR3nt: TGTGCCAGCAGCCCCCGGGGCGGTCTGAACTACGAGCATTACTTC
CDR3aa: CASSPRGGLNYEHYF

abundance: many
v_gene: TRBV7-2
d_gene: TRBD2
j_gene: TRBJ2-7
CDR3nt: TGTGCCAGCAGCTTATCTTCGGGAGGGCCTCCCTACGAGCAGTACTTC
CDR3aa: CASSLSSGGPPYEQYF

abundance: many
v_gene: TRBV27
d_gene: NA
j_gene: TRBJ1-1
CDR3nt: TGTGCCAGCAGTTTAGTTTGGGGGGAGAACACTGAAGCTTTCTTT
CDR3aa: CASSLVWGENTEAFF

abundance: NA
v_gene: TRBV9
d_gene: NA
j_gene: TRBJ2-1
CDR3nt: TGTGCCAGCAGCGTAGGCGGGCAGTCGTTAAATGAGCAGTTCTTC
CDR3aa: CASSVGGQSLNEQFF

abundance: NA
v_gene: TRBV20-1
d_gene: NA
j_gene: TRBJ2-7
CDR3nt: TGCAGTGCTAGAGATCCCGGACGGCAACGGGCATTGCAGTACTTC
CDR3aa: CSARDPGRQRALQYF

abundance: few
v_gene: TRBV5-4
d_gene: NA
j_gene: TRBJ2-1
CDR3nt: TGTGCCAGCAGCCGCGGCCCGGGGAATGAGCAGTTCTTC
CDR3aa: CASSRGPGNEQFF

abundance: many
v_gene: TRBV12-5
d_gene: TRBD1
j_gene: TRBJ2-5
CDR3nt: TGTGCTAGTGGTTTGCAGGGGGCAGGGGAGACCCAGTACTTC
CDR3aa: CASGLQGAGETQYF

abundance: many
v_gene: TRBV11-2
d_gene: NA
j_gene: TRBJ2-5
CDR3nt: TGTGCCAGCAGCTTAGGGCTAGCGAAAGAGACCCAGTACTTC
CDR3aa: CASSLGLAKETQYF

abundance: few
v_gene: TRBV6-1
d_gene: NA
j_gene: TRBJ2-3
CDR3nt: TGTGCCAGCAGCCTGACCCTTAGCACAGATACGCAGTATTTT
CDR3aa: CASSLTLSTDTQYF

abundance: NA
v_gene: TRBV5-5
d_gene: TRBD1
j_gene: TRBJ2-7
CDR3nt: TGTGCCAGCACCGCTTCCGGGACAGGGTACTACGAGCAGTACTTC
CDR3aa: CASTASGTGYYEQYF

abundance: many
v_gene: TRBV6-1
d_gene: TRBD2
j_gene: TRBJ2-3
CDR3nt: TGTGCCAGCAGTGCTAGCGGGCCGAGCACAGATACGCAGTATTTT
CDR3aa: CASSASGPSTDTQYF

abundance: NA
v_gene: TRBV18
d_gene: NA
j_gene: TRBJ1-1
CDR3nt: TGTGCCAGCTCACCACTCACGGGACTTGAAGCTTTCTTT
CDR3aa: CASSPLTGLEAFF

abundance: many
v_gene: TRBV10-3
d_gene: TRBD1
j_gene: TRBJ1-3
CDR3nt: TGTGCCACCGGGACAGGGGAAAACTCTGGAAACACCATATATTTT
CDR3aa: CATGTGENSGNTIYF

abundance: many
v_gene: TRBV10-3
d_gene: TRBD1
j_gene: TRBJ1-4
CDR3nt: TGTGCCATCAGAGAGGAGACAGGGGCAGTTGGAAAACTGTTTTTT
CDR3aa: CAIREETGAVGKLFF

abundance: NA
v_gene: TRBV12-3/TRBV12-4
d_gene: NA
j_gene: TRBJ2-2
CDR3nt: TGTGCCAGCAGTTCAGACATACTCTACATTACCGGGGAGCTGTTTTTT
CDR3aa: CASSSDILYITGELFF

abundance: many
v_gene: TRBV28
d_gene: NA
j_gene: TRBJ1-2
CDR3nt: TGTGCCAGCAGTTTATCGACAGCCACCTTCTATGGCTACACCTTC
CDR3aa: CASSLSTATFYGYTF